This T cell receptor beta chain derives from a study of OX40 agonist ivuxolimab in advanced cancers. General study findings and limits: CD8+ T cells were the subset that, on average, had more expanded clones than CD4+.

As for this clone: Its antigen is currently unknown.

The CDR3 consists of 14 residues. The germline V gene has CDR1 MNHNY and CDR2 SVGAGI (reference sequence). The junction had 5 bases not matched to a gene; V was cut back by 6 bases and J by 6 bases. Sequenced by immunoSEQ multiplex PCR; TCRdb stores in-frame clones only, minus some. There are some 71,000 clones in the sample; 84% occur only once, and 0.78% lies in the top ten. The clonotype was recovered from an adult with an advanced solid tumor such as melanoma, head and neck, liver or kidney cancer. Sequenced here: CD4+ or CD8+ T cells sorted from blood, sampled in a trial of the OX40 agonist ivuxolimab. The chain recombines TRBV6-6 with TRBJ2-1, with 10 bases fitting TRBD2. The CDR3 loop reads CASRGTSDPNEQFF. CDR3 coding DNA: TGTGCCAGCAGGGGGACTAGCGACCCCAATGAGCAGTTCTTC.